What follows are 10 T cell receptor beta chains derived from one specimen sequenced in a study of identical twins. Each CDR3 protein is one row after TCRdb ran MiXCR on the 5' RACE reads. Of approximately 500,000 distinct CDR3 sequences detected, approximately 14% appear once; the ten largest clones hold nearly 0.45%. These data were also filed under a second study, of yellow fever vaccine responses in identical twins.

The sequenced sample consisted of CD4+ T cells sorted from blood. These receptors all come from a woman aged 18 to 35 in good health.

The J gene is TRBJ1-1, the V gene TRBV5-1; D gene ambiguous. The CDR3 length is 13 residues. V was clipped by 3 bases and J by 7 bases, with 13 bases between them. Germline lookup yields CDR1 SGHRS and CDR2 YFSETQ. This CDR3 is CASSSLPGHEAFF. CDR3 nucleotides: TGCGCCAGCAGCTCGCTACCGGGCCATGAAGCTTTCTTT.

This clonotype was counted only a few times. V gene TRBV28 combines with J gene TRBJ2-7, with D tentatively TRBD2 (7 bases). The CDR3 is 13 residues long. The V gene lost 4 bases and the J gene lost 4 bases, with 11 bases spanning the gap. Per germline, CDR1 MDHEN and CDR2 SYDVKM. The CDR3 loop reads CASSWGGLYEQYF. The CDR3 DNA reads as TGTGCCAGCAGTTGGGGGGGCCTGTACGAGCAGTACTTC. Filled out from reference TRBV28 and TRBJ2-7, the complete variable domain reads DVKVTQSSRYLVKRTGEKVFLECVQDMDHENMFWYRQDPGLGLRLIYFSYDVKMKEKGDIPEGYSVSREKKERFSLILESASTNQTSMYLCASSWGGLYEQYFGPGTRLTVT.

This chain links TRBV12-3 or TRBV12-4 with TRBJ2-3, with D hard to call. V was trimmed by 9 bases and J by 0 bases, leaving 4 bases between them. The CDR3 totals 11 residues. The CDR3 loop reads CASASTDTQYF. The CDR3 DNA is TGTGCCAGTGCCAGCACAGATACGCAGTATTTT.

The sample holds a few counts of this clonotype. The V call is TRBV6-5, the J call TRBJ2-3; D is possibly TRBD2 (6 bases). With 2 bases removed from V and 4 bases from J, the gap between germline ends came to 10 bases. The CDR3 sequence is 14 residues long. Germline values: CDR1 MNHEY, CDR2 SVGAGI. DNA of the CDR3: TGTGCCAGCAGTTACGGGGCGGGGTCAGATACGCAGTATTTT. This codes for CASSYGAGSDTQYF.

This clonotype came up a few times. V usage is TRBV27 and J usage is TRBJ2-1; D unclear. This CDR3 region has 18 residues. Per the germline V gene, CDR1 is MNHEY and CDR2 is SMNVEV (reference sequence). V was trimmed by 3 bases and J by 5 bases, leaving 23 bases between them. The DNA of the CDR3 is TGTGCCAGCAGTTTTTTCCGCTCAATGGAAAGGGCCCACAATGAGCAGTTCTTC. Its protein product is CASSFFRSMERAHNEQFF.

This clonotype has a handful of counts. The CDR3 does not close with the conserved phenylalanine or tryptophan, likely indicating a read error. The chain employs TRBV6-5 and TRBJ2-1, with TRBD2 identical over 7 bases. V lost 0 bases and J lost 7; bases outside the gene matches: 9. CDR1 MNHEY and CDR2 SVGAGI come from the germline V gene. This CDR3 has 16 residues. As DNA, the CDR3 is TGTGCCAGCAGTTACTCGCTAGCGGAGATTAATAATGAGCAGTTCCTC. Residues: CASSYSLAEINNEQFL.

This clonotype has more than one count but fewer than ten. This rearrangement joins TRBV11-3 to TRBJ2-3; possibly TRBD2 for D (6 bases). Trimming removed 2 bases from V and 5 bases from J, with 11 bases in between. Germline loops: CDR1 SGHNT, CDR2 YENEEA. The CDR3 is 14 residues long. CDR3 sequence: CASSLFGGGDTQYF. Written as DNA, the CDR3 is TGTGCCAGCAGCTTATTCGGGGGAGGAGATACGCAGTATTTT.

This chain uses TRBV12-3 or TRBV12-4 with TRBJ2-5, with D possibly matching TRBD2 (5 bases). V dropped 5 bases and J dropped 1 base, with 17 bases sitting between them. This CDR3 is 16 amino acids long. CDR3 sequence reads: CASSLYSTSGQETQYF. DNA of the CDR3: TGTGCCAGCAGTCTATACTCCACCAGCGGCCAAGAGACCCAGTACTTC.

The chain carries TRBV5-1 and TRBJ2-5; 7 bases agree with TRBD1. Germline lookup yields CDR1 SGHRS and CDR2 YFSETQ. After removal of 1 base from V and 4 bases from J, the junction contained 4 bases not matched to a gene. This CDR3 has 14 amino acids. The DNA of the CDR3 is TGCGCCAGCAGCTTGACAGGGGATAGAGAGACCCAGTACTTC. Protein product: CASSLTGDRETQYF.

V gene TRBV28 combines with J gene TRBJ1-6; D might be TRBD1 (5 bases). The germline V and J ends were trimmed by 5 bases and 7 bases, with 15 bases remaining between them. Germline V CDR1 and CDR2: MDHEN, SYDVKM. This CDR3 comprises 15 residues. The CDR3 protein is CASSLPGTGNSPLHF. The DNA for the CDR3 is TGTGCCAGCAGTCTCCCCGGGACGGGAAATTCACCCCTCCACTTT.